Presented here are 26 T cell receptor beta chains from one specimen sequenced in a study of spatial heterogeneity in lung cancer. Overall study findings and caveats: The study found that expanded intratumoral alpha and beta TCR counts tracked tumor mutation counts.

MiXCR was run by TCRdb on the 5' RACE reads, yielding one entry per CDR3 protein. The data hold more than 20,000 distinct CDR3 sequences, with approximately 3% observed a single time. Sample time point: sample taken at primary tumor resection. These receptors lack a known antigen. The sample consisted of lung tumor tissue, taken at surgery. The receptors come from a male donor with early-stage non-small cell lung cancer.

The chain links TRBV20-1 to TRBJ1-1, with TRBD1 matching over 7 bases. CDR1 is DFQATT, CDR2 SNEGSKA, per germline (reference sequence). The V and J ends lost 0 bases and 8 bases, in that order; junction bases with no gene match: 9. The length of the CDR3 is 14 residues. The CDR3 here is CSARDRQGRFEAFF. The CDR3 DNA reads TGCAGTGCTAGAGATCGACAGGGTAGGTTCGAAGCTTTCTTT.

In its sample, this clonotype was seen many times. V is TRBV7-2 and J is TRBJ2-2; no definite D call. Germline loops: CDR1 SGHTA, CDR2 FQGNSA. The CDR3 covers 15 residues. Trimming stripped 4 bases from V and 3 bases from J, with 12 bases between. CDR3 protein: CASSSMLGYTGELFF. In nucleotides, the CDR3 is TGTGCCAGCAGCTCGATGTTAGGGTACACCGGGGAGCTGTTTTTT. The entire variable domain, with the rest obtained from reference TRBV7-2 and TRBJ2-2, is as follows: GAGVSQSPSNKVTEKGKDVELRCDPISGHTALYWYRQSLGQGLEFLIYFQGNSAPDKSGLPSDRFSAERTGGSVSTLTIQRTQQEDSAVYLCASSSMLGYTGELFFGEGSRLTVL.

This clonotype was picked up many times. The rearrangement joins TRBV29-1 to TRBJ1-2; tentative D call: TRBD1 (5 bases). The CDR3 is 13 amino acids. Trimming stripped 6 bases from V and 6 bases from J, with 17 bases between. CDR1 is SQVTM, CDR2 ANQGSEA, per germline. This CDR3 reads CSVGGEGADGYTF. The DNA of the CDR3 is TGCAGCGTCGGGGGGGAGGGCGCGGATGGCTACACCTTC.

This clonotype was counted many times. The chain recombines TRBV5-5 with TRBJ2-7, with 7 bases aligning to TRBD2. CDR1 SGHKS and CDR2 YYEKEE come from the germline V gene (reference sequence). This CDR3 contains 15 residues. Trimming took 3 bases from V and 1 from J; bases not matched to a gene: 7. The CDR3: CASSSPGLPSYEQYF. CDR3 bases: TGTGCCAGCAGCTCCCCGGGACTACCATCCTACGAGCAGTACTTC.

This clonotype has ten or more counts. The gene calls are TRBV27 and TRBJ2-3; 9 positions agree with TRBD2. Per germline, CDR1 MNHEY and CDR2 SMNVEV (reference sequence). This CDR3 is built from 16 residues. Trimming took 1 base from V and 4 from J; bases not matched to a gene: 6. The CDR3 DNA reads TGTGCCAGCAGTTTATTGGCGGGAGGGCCGGCAGATACGCAGTATTTT. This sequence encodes CASSLLAGGPADTQYF.

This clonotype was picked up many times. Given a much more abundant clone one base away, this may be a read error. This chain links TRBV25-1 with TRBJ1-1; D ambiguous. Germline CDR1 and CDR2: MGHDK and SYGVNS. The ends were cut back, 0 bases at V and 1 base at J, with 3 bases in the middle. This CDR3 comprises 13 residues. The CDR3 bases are TGTGCCAGCAGTGAATATAAGAACACTGAAGCTTTCTTT. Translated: CASSEYKNTEAFF.

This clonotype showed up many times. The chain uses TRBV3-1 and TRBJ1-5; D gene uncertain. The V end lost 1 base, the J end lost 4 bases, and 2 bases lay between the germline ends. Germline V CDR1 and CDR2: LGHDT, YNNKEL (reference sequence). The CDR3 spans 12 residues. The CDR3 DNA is TGTGCCAGCAGCCAAGGGAATCAGCCCCAGCATTTT. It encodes CASSQGNQPQHF.

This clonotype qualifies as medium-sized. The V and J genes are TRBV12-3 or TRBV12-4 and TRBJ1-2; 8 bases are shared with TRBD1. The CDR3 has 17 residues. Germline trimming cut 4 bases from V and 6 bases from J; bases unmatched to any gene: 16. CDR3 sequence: CASSSTSRTDREHGYTF. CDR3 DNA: TGTGCCAGCAGTTCCACATCCCGAACGGACAGGGAACATGGCTACACCTTC.

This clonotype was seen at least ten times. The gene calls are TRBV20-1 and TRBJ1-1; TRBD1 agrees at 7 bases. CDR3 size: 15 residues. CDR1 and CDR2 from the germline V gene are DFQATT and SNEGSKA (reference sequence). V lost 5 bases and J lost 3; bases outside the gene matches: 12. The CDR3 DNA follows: TGCAGTGCTCCGAGACAGGGCGCCGTCGACACTGAAGCTTTCTTT. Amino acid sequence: CSAPRQGAVDTEAFF.

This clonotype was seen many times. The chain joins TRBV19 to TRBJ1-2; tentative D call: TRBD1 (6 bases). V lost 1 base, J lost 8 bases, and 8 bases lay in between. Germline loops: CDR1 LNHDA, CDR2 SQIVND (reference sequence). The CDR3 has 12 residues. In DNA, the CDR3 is TGTGCCAGTAGTATAGGGGGGCTCGGCTACACCTTC. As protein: CASSIGGLGYTF.

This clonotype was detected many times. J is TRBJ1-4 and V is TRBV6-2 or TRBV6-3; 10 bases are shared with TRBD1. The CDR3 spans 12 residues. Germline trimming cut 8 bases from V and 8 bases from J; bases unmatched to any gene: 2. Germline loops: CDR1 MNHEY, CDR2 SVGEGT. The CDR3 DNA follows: TGTGCCAGCGGGGACAGGGGCGAAAAACTGTTTTTT. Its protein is CASGDRGEKLFF.

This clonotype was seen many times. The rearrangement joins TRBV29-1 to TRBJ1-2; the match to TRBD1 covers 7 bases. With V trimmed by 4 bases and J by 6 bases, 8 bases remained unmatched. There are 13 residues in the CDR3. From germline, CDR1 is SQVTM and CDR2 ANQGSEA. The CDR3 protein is CSVGVRGMDGYTF. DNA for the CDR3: TGCAGCGTTGGCGTCAGGGGGATGGATGGCTACACCTTC.

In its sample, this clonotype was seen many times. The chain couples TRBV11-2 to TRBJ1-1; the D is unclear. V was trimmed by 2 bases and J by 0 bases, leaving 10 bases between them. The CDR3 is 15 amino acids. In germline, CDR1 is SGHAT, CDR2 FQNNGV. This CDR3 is CASSLSPGMNTEAFF. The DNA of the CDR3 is TGTGCCAGCAGCTTAAGCCCGGGAATGAACACTGAAGCTTTCTTT.

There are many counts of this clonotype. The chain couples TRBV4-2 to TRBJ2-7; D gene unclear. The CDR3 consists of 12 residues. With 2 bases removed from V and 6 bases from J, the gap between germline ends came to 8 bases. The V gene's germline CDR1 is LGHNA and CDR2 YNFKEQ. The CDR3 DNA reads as TGTGCCAGCAGCCAAAAAGGCCGCGAGCAGTACTTC. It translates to CASSQKGREQYF.

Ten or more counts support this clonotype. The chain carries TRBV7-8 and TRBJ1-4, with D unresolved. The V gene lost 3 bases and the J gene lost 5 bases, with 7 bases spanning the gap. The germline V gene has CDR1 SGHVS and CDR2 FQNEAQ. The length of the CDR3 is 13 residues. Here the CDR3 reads CASSFGPNEKLFF. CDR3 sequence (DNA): TGTGCCAGCAGCTTTGGTCCAAATGAAAAACTGTTTTTT.

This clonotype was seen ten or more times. The CDR3 loop reads CASSLGTQGDTQYF. CDR3 DNA sequence: TGTGCCAGCAGCTTAGGAACACAGGGAGATACGCAGTATTTT. This chain uses TRBV7-9 with TRBJ2-3, with a possible D match to TRBD1 (6 bases). This CDR3 spans 14 amino acids. Germline V gene lookup returns CDR1 SEHNR and CDR2 FQNEAQ (reference sequence). V lost 1 base and J lost 5, with 10 bases in between.

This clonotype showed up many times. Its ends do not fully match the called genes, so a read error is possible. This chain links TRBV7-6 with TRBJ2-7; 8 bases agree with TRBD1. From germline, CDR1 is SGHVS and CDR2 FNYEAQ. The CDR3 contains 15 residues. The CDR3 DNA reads TGTGCCAGCAGCCTAGTAAAGGATAGCCGGACAGGGTTGAACTTC. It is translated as CASSLVKDSRTGLNF.

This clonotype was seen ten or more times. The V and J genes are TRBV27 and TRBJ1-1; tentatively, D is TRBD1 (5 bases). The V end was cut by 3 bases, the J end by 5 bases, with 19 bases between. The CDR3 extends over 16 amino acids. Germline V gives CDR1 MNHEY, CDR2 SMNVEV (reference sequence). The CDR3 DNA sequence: TGTGCCAGCAGTTTGACCTGGGACGGCCGTCGGACTGAAGCTTTCTTT. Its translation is CASSLTWDGRRTEAFF.

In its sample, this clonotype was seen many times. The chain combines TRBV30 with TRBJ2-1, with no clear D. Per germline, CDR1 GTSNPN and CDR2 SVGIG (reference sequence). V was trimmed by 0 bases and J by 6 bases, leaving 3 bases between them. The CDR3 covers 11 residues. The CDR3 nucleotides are TGTGCCTGGAGTGTTTCCAATGAGCAGTTCTTC. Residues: CAWSVSNEQFF.

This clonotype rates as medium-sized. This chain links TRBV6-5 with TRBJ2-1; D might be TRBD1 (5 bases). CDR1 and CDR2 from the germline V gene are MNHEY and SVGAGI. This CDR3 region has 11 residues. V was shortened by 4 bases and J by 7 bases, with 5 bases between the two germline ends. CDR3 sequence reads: CASSSGNEQFF. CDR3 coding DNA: TGTGCCAGCAGTTCAGGGAATGAGCAGTTCTTC.

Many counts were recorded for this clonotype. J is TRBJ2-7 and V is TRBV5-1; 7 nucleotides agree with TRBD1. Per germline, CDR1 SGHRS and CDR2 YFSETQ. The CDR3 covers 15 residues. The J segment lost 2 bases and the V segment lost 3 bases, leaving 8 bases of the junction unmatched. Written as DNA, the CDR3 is TGCGCCAGCAGCTCCCCGGGACAGCCGCCCTACGAGCAGTACTTC. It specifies CASSSPGQPPYEQYF.

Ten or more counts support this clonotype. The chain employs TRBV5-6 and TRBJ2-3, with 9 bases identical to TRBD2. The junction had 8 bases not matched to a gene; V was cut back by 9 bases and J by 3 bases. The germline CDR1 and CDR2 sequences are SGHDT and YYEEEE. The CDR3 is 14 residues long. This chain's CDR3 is CATQDAGGTDTQYF. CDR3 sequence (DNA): TGTGCCACACAGGACGCGGGAGGGACAGATACGCAGTATTTT.

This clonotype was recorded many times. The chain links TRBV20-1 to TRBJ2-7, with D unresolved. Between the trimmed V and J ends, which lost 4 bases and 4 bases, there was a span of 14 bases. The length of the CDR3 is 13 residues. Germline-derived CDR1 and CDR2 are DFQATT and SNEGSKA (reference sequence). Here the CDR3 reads CSATGDRFYEQYF. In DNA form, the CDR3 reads TGCAGTGCTACAGGCGACCGATTTTACGAGCAGTACTTC.

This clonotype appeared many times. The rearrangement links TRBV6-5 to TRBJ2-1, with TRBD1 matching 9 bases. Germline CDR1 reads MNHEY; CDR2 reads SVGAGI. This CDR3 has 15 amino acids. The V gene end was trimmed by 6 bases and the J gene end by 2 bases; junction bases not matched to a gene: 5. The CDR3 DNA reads TGTGCCAGCAGAGACCGGGACAGGGCCTACAATGAGCAGTTCTTC. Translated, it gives CASRDRDRAYNEQFF.

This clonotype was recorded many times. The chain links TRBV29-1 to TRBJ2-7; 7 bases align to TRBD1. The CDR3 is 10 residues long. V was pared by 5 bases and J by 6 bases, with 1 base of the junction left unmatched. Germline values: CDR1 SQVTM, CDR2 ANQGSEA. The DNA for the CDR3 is TGCAGCGTTCGACAGGGCGAGCAGTACTTC. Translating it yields CSVRQGEQYF.

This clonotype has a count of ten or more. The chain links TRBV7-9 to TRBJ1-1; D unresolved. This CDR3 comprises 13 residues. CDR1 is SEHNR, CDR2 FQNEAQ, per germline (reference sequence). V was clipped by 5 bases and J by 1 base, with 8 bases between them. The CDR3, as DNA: TGTGCCAGCAGCCTGACAACGAACACTGAAGCTTTCTTT. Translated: CASSLTTNTEAFF.